This TCR beta chain was profiled in a study of cytomegalovirus exposure and HLA in healthy donors. V was cut by 4 bases and J by 4 bases, with 13 bases left in between. This CDR3 is 14 amino acids long. CDR1 is ENHRY, CDR2 SYGVKD, per germline. PCR involved 60 Vbeta and 13 Jbeta primers. TCRdb's table, derived via immunoSEQ multiplex PCR, lists solely in-frame clones and lacks some. Found here are 140,000 or so clones, approximately 78% of them singletons; the top ten hold over 2.5%. The gene calls are TRBV10-3 and TRBJ1-1, with D perhaps matching TRBD1 (5 bases). Sequenced material: PBMCs. The receptor was derived from a female donor in good health and CMV-seronegative. This CDR3 is CAISAGGGFTEAFF. In DNA, the CDR3 is TGTGCCATCAGTGCCGGGGGAGGTTTCACTGAAGCTTTCTTT.